The clone carrying this T cell receptor beta chain occurred a few times. Its antigen is unidentified. The data originate from a study of neurological immune-mediated disorders. Study results and caveats: Multiple sclerosis, the disease with the least TCR clonal expansion, fell below healthy controls, whereas HTLV-1-associated myelopathy showed the most. Across subjects, expanded clones had no CDR3 amino acid sequences in common, pointing to private repertoires in all groups.

The germline V gene encodes CDR1 SGHDT and CDR2 YYEEEE. Trimming pared 0 bases from V and 4 bases from J, leaving 11 bases between. This CDR3 is built from 16 residues. The cDNA came from 5'RACE, which used 10-nucleotide random UMIs. Every sequencing run drew on 15-18 subjects and yielded over 200 million TCR-beta sequences. TCRdb redid the calling of the 5' RACE reads with MiXCR, one entry per CDR3 protein. The sample yields 71,000 or so distinct CDR3 sequences, about an eighth seen once. Time point denoted: longitudinal time-point 1 (baseline). The TCR comes from a female donor with HTLV-1-associated myelopathy (HAM/TSP). This chain uses TRBV5-6 with TRBJ2-6, with TRBD2 as a possible D gene (5 bases). What was sequenced was PBMCs. CDR3: CASSLGGRAGANVLTF. CDR3 sequence (DNA): TGTGCCAGCAGCTTGGGAGGGAGAGCGGGGGCCAACGTCCTGACTTTC.